These T cell receptor beta chains were read from a single sample in a study of T cell responses to AZD1222 COVID-19 vaccine. The repertoire was sequenced with immunoSEQ multiplex PCR; TCRdb's copy has only in-frame clones and lacks some. The sample carries 110,000 to 150,000 clones, approximately 92% recorded once. The sequencing here drew on peripheral blood, taken 28 days after the second AZD1222 dose. All receptors derive from an adult who received the AZD1222 COVID-19 vaccine. CDR3s include the opening cysteine and the closing phenylalanine or tryptophan. The D gene is left open where the match is weak. Size is omitted from some rows. Given values are once, few, many or a class for expanded clones.

14 TRBJ2-7 . TRBV3-1/TRBV3-2 . CASSQTYSSYEQYF TGTGCCAGCAGTCAGACTTACAGCTCCTACGAGCAGTACTTC
14 TRBJ2-2 TRBD1 TRBV29-1 few CSAVLGGAVGELFF TGCAGCGCTGTTTTAGGGGGCGCCGTCGGGGAGCTGTTTTTT
12 TRBJ1-1 . TRBV5-4 . CASSLDNTEAFF TGTGCCAGCAGCTTAGACAACACTGAAGCTTTCTTT
15 TRBJ2-4 TRBD1 TRBV28 . CASSSKGAGKNIQYF TGTGCCAGCAGTTCGAAGGGGGCTGGCAAAAACATTCAGTACTTC
15 TRBJ1-2 TRBD1 TRBV7-8 . CASSLAPGGAEGYTF TGTGCCAGCAGCCTAGCCCCAGGGGGCGCAGAGGGCTACACCTTC
10 TRBJ1-2 . TRBV28 . CASRFHGYTF TGTGCCAGCAGGTTTCATGGCTACACCTTC
16 TRBJ1-2 TRBD1 TRBV5-4 . CASSFSRDRPAYGYTF TGTGCCAGCAGCTTTTCACGGGACAGGCCTGCCTATGGCTACACCTTC
16 TRBJ2-1 TRBD2 TRBV7-2 . CASSVGAGGPYNEQFF TGTGCCAGCAGCGTCGGGGCGGGAGGACCTTACAATGAGCAGTTCTTC
17 TRBJ2-2 TRBD2 TRBV24-1 . CATSDRGTSGATGELFF TGTGCCACCAGTGACCGAGGGACTAGCGGGGCGACCGGGGAGCTGTTTTTT
11 TRBJ2-1 . TRBV6-5 . CASRRRGEQFF TGTGCCAGCAGGAGGAGGGGTGAGCAGTTCTTC
14 TRBJ1-4 . TRBV19 . CASNPLGTGEKLFF TGTGCCAGTAATCCATTGGGGACGGGTGAAAAACTGTTTTTT
14 TRBJ2-7 . TRBV27 . CASSLFQSSYEQYF TGTGCCAGCAGTTTATTCCAGAGCTCCTACGAGCAGTACTTC
13 TRBJ1-1 . TRBV30 . CAYRDPDDTEAFF TGTGCCTACCGGGACCCCGACGACACTGAAGCTTTCTTT
14 TRBJ1-2 . TRBV5-5 . CASSLGSPTRGYTF TGTGCCAGCAGCCTCGGAAGCCCCACGCGGGGCTACACCTTC
13 TRBJ1-2 TRBD1 TRBV6-5 . CASRQQGLYGYTF TGTGCCAGCAGACAACAGGGGCTCTATGGCTACACCTTC
15 TRBJ2-7 . TRBV10-3 . CAISELPNTSTKQYF TGTGCCATCAGTGAACTACCAAATACATCTACGAAGCAGTACTTC
16 TRBJ2-7 . TRBV6-5 once CASSYSRTVRTDEQYF TGTGCCAGCAGTTACTCTCGGACAGTTAGGACCGACGAGCAGTACTTC
15 TRBJ2-7 . TRBV10-3 . CAISESFENFYEQYF TGTGCCATCAGTGAGTCTTTTGAGAATTTCTACGAGCAGTACTTC
17 TRBJ2-3 TRBD2 TRBV6-4 . CASSDLGLAGPPDTQYF TGTGCCAGCAGTGACTTGGGACTAGCGGGGCCGCCAGATACGCAGTATTTT
16 TRBJ2-1 TRBD1 TRBV28 . CASSPIPGQGIYEQFF TGTGCCAGCAGTCCGATCCCGGGACAGGGGATCTATGAGCAGTTCTTC
15 TRBJ2-7 . TRBV6-5 . CASSYSFRGAYEQYF TGTGCCAGCAGTTACTCGTTCAGGGGTGCCTACGAGCAGTACTTC
15 TRBJ2-5 TRBD2 TRBV9 few CASSERLAGAETQYF TGTGCCAGCAGCGAGAGACTAGCGGGAGCAGAGACCCAGTACTTC
15 TRBJ2-5 . TRBV4-1 many CASSQDRGHQETQYF TGCGCCAGCAGCCAAGATCGGGGGCACCAAGAGACCCAGTACTTC
16 TRBJ2-2 . TRBV5-1 . CASSSAGGTTTGELFF TGCGCCAGCAGCAGCGCAGGGGGGACAACGACCGGGGAGCTGTTTTTT
17 TRBJ2-1 TRBD2 TRBV19 . CASSMLAGDPKGNEQFF TGTGCCAGTAGTATGCTAGCGGGCGATCCCAAGGGAAATGAGCAGTTCTTC
13 TRBJ2-2 TRBD2 TRBV7-9 . CASRPTSAGELFF TGTGCCAGCAGGCCGACTAGCGCCGGGGAGCTGTTTTTT
14 TRBJ1-2 . TRBV28 . CASSVIQGSHGYTF TGTGCCAGCAGTGTGATACAGGGTAGTCATGGCTACACCTTC
18 TRBJ2-5 TRBD2 TRBV5-8 once CASSIGLAGVSWGETQYF TGTGCCAGCAGCATTGGACTAGCGGGAGTCTCCTGGGGAGAGACCCAGTACTTC
11 TRBJ1-1 . TRBV7-9 . CASSQGTEAFF TGTGCCAGCAGCCAGGGCACTGAAGCTTTCTTT
17 TRBJ1-5 TRBD1 TRBV28 . CASSDSGTVYSNQPQHF TGTGCCAGCAGCGACTCCGGGACAGTCTATAGCAATCAGCCCCAGCATTTT
13 TRBJ1-1 . TRBV10-2 . CASRTVQNTEAFF TGCGCCAGCAGGACAGTACAGAACACTGAAGCTTTCTTT
13 TRBJ1-2 . TRBV15 . CATSMEGGYGYTF TGTGCCACCAGCATGGAGGGGGGGTATGGCTACACCTTC
14 TRBJ1-6 . TRBV18 . CASSPPGANSPLHF TGTGCCAGCTCACCACCAGGGGCGAATTCACCCCTCCACTTT
15 TRBJ2-2 TRBD1 TRBV3-1/TRBV3-2 few CASSRQGAYTGELFF TGTGCCAGCAGCCGACAGGGGGCTTACACCGGGGAGCTGTTTTTT
17 TRBJ1-3 . TRBV28 . CASSLSSGALSGNTIYF TGTGCCAGCAGTTTATCCTCGGGGGCGCTCTCTGGAAACACCATATATTTT
18 TRBJ2-1 TRBD2 TRBV27 . CASSFSSGSLVNPDEQFF TGTGCCAGCAGTTTCTCTAGCGGGAGTCTTGTCAATCCGGATGAGCAGTTCTTC
13 TRBJ1-2 . TRBV9 . CASSVDGYYGYTF TGTGCCAGCAGCGTAGATGGGTACTATGGCTACACCTTC
13 TRBJ1-5 . TRBV10-3 . CAISEGGDQPQHF TGTGCCATCAGTGAAGGGGGAGATCAGCCCCAGCATTTT
14 TRBJ2-3 TRBD2 TRBV3-1/TRBV3-2 . CASSRLAGVDTQYF TGTGCCAGCAGCCGACTAGCGGGAGTGGATACGCAGTATTTT
12 TRBJ2-7 . TRBV5-1 . CASSATGNEQYF TGCGCCAGCAGCGCCACAGGTAACGAGCAGTACTTC
14 TRBJ1-1 . TRBV3-1/TRBV3-2 few CASSQSGRNTEAFF TGTGCCAGCAGCCAATCCGGAAGGAACACTGAAGCTTTCTTT
14 TRBJ2-7 TRBD2 TRBV28 . CASSPGTSGVEQYF TGTGCCAGCAGTCCAGGGACTAGCGGCGTCGAGCAGTACTTC
13 TRBJ2-4 TRBD1 TRBV4-1 once CASSQGDRGIQYF TGCGCCAGCAGCCAGGGGGACAGGGGCATTCAGTACTTC
13 TRBJ2-1 . TRBV6-1 . CASSEAGGHEQFF TGTGCCAGCAGTGAAGCGGGGGGCCATGAGCAGTTCTTC
16 TRBJ2-2 . TRBV5-1 . CASSLGRNTNTGELFF TGCGCCAGCAGCTTGGGACGGAACACGAACACCGGGGAGCTGTTTTTT
13 TRBJ1-2 . TRBV19 few CATSIVGGYGYTF TGTGCCACCTCGATCGTGGGCGGATATGGCTACACCTTC
13 TRBJ2-7 . TRBV3-1/TRBV3-2 . CASSQGLRGEQYF TGTGCCAGCAGCCAGGGACTCCGGGGCGAGCAGTACTTC
14 TRBJ2-7 TRBD2 TRBV7-2 . CASSLGLAGWEQYF TGTGCCAGCAGCTTAGGACTAGCGGGTTGGGAGCAGTACTTC
12 TRBJ1-1 . TRBV6-2/TRBV6-3 . CASSDTGLIAFF TGTGCCAGCAGTGACACAGGACTGATAGCTTTCTTT